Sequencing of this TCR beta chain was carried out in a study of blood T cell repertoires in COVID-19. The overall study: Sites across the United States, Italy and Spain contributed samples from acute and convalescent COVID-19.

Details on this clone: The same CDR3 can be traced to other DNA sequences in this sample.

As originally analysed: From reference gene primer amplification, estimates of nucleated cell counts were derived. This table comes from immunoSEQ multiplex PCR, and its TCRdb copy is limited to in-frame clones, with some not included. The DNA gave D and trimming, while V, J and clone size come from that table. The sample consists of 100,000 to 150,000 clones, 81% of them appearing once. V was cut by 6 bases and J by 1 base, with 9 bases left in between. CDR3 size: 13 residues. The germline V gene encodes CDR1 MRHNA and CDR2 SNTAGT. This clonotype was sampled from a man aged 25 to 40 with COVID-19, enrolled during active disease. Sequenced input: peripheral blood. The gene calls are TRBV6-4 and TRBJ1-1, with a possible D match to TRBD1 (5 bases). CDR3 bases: TGTGCCAGCAGCGAGACAGAGAACACTGAAGCTTTCTTT. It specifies CASSETENTEAFF.